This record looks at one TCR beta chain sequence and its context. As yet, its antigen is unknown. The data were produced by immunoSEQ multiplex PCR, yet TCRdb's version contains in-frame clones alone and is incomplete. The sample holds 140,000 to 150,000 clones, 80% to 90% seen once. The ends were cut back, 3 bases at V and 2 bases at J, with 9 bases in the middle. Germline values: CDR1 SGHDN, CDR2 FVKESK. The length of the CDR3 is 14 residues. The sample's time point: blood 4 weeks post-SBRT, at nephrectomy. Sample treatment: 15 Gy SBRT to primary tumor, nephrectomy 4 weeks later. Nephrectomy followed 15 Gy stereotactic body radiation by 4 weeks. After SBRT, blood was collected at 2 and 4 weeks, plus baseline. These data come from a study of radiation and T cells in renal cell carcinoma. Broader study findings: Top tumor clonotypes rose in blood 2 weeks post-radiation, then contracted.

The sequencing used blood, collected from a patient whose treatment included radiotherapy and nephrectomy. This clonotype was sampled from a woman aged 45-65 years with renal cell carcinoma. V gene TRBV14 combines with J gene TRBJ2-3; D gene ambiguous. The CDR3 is CASSQGRTTDTQYF. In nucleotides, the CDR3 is TGTGCCAGCAGCCAGGGCCGGACCACAGATACGCAGTATTTT. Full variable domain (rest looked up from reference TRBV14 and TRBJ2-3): EAGVTQFPSHSVIEKGQTVTLRCDPISGHDNLYWYRRVMGKEIKFLLHFVKESKQDESGMPNNRFLAERTGGTYSTLKVQPAELEDSGVYFCASSQGRTTDTQYFGPGTRLTVL.